This T cell receptor beta chain was observed in a study of radiation and T cells in renal cell carcinoma. V was shortened by 1 base and J by 2 bases, with 10 bases between the two germline ends. This CDR3 has 15 residues. Germline values: CDR1 SGHTA, CDR2 FQGNSA. This table comes from immunoSEQ multiplex PCR, and its TCRdb copy is limited to in-frame clones, with some not included. The sample includes 95,000 to 150,000 clones, approximately 85% of them seen just once. The time point denotes: blood 2 weeks post-SBRT. Indicated treatment: 15 Gy SBRT to primary tumor, nephrectomy 4 weeks later. This clonotype was obtained from a man in his fifties or sixties with renal cell carcinoma. Material: blood, obtained from a patient whose treatment included radiotherapy and nephrectomy. The J gene is TRBJ2-3, the V gene TRBV7-2; D is ambiguous. Written as DNA, the CDR3 is TGTGCCAGCAGCTTAGTGGTCAGAAACACAGATACGCAGTATTTT. Protein: CASSLVVRNTDTQYF.